What follows are 18 T cell receptor beta chains derived from one specimen sequenced in a study of neurological immune-mediated disorders (dated by TCRdb to the late 2010s). Receptors were amplified or captured by 5' RACE. TCRdb names Illumina HiSeq 2500 as the instrument used. The public reads were quality trimmed at Q25 with fastp and then assembled into clones with MiXCR by TCRdb, keeping productive beta chains. Here each entry gathers all rows of one CDR3 protein and keeps the most common genes and DNA. This sample holds 66,000 or so distinct CDR3 sequences; roughly 3.2% were observed only once. About 4% of the sample rests with the top ten. The sequenced sample was PBMCs. Receptors were obtained from a man in his forties with multiple sclerosis.

The sample holds many counts of this clonotype. The chain uses TRBV7-3 and TRBJ2-3; 10 positions match TRBD2. Germline V gene lookup returns CDR1 SGHTA and CDR2 FQGTGA. The V gene end was trimmed by 1 base and the J gene end by 4 bases; junction bases not matched to a gene: 11. The CDR3 contains 18 residues. The CDR3 protein is CASSLRPSGSSGSDTQYF. CDR3 bases: TGTGCCAGCAGCTTAAGGCCTAGCGGGAGCTCGGGGTCAGATACGCAGTATTTT.

At least ten counts were recorded for this clonotype. The chain combines TRBV25-1 with TRBJ1-5; 11 bases map to TRBD1. Germline assignment: CDR1 MGHDK and CDR2 SYGVNS. Trimming removed 3 bases from V and 6 bases from J; junction bases left unmatched: 7. The CDR3 is 16 residues long. CDR3 residues: CASSEGGQGAGQPQHF. CDR3 nucleotide sequence: TGTGCCAGCAGTGAGGGAGGACAGGGGGCCGGTCAGCCCCAGCATTTT.

This clonotype occurred a few times. The chain uses TRBV5-1 and TRBJ2-3; a possible D gene is TRBD1 (6 bases). The germline gives CDR1 SGHRS, CDR2 YFSETQ. This CDR3 has 14 amino acids. The germline V and J ends were trimmed by 4 bases and 7 bases, with 16 bases remaining between them. CDR3 bases: TGCGCCAGCAGCAATGTTGGGGGCAGAAATACGCAGTATTTT. Translated: CASSNVGGRNTQYF.

This clonotype was counted ten times or more. The CDR3 here is CASSLAGPIYNEQFF. The DNA of the CDR3 is TGTGCCAGCTCACTAGCGGGGCCTATATACAATGAGCAGTTCTTC. The gene calls are TRBV18 and TRBJ2-1; 8 bases line up with TRBD2. The CDR3 covers 15 residues. The ends lost 4 bases at V and 4 bases at J; junction bases unmatched: 6. Germline V gives CDR1 KGHSH, CDR2 LQKENI.

There are many counts of this clonotype. The gene calls are TRBV12-3 or TRBV12-4 and TRBJ2-5; no firm D call. CDR3 length: 13 amino acids. Deletions cut 6 bases from V and 2 bases from J, with 10 bases between. This CDR3 is CASSIRLQETQYF. CDR3 sequence (DNA): TGTGCCAGCAGCATCCGGTTACAAGAGACCCAGTACTTC.

In this sample, this clonotype turned up many times. The V call is TRBV6-5, the J call TRBJ1-1, with TRBD1 matching over 9 bases. The CDR3 runs 15 residues. The V segment lost 5 bases and the J segment 2 bases; nucleotides outside the gene matches: 6. The germline V gene has CDR1 MNHEY and CDR2 SVGAGI. This chain's CDR3 is CASSLNRGPNTEAFF. The CDR3 nucleotides are TGTGCCAGCAGTCTTAACAGGGGGCCAAACACTGAAGCTTTCTTT.

This clonotype has a count of ten or more. CDR3 in amino acids: CSARVPPLPTGDSYGYTF. As DNA, the CDR3 is TGCAGTGCTAGAGTCCCTCCCCTACCGACAGGGGATAGCTATGGCTACACCTTC. The chain has TRBV20-1 and TRBJ1-2, with 8 nucleotides matching TRBD1. CDR1 is DFQATT and CDR2 is SNEGSKA in the germline V gene (reference sequence). The CDR3 loop spans 18 amino acids. V shed 1 base, J shed 4 bases, and the junction held 17 bases outside the gene matches.

Many counts were recorded for this clonotype. The chain couples TRBV7-9 to TRBJ2-2, with 8 bases matching TRBD1. The germline V gene has CDR1 SEHNR and CDR2 FQNEAQ (reference sequence). V was clipped by 4 bases and J by 8 bases; unmatched bases: 3. The CDR3 is 13 residues long. For the CDR3, the DNA is TGTGCCAGCAGCTGGACAGGGAGAGGGGAGCTGTTTTTT. Translated: CASSWTGRGELFF.

This clonotype has a count of ten or more. The chain uses TRBV12-5 and TRBJ2-7; TRBD1 matches at 7 bases. The CDR3 is 15 amino acids. The ends lost 5 bases at V and 1 base at J; junction bases unmatched: 8. Germline V gene lookup returns CDR1 LGHNT and CDR2 FRNRAP. The CDR3 spells CASGTAGTVSYEQYF. As DNA, the CDR3 is TGTGCTAGTGGTACCGCCGGGACAGTTTCCTACGAGCAGTACTTC.

This clonotype was counted ten times or more. The chain has TRBV7-2 and TRBJ1-5, with TRBD1 as a possible D gene (5 bases). CDR1 and CDR2 from the germline V gene are SGHTA and FQGNSA. V lost 5 bases and J 0 bases, leaving 11 bases between the germline ends. The CDR3 extends over 15 amino acids. CDR3 sequence: CASSHWGGSNQPQHF. The CDR3 DNA follows: TGTGCCAGCAGCCATTGGGGGGGTAGCAATCAGCCCCAGCATTTT.

This clonotype has at least ten counts. CDR3 coding DNA: TGCGCCAGCAGCTTGGGCGTCAGCAAAAACATTCAGTACTTC. It codes for CASSLGVSKNIQYF. This rearrangement joins TRBV5-1 to TRBJ2-4; D not resolved. CDR1 is SGHRS, CDR2 YFSETQ, per germline. V lost 0 bases to trimming and J lost 3 bases, with 7 bases between them. This CDR3 contains 14 residues.

This clonotype was seen ten or more times. The CDR3 nucleotides read TGCAGTGCTAGGCGACTGGCTAGCACAGATACGCAGTATTTT. Its protein is CSARRLASTDTQYF. The chain combines TRBV20-1 with TRBJ2-3; no clear D. With 3 bases removed from V and 0 bases from J, the gap between germline ends came to 10 bases. The germline gives CDR1 DFQATT, CDR2 SNEGSKA (reference sequence). CDR3 length: 14 residues.

This clonotype was recorded many times. The chain has TRBV27 and TRBJ2-1; D unclear. The CDR3 is 13 residues long. The germline V gene has CDR1 MNHEY and CDR2 SMNVEV (reference sequence). The V gene lost 1 base and the J gene lost 6 bases, with 7 bases spanning the gap. The CDR3 DNA sequence: TGTGCCAGCAGTTTATATACCGCCAATGAGCAGTTCTTC. This sequence encodes CASSLYTANEQFF.

In this sample, this clonotype turned up many times. The CDR3 DNA is TGTGCCACCAGCTCCGTCGGGAGCGGGGCCAACGTCCTGACTTTC. This gives the protein CATSSVGSGANVLTF. The chain couples TRBV15 to TRBJ2-6; perhaps TRBD2 as D (6 bases). CDR3 length: 15 residues. Trimming removed 5 bases from V and 4 bases from J, with 12 bases in between. Germline values: CDR1 LNHNV, CDR2 YYDKDF (reference sequence).

This clonotype was recorded at least ten times. V is TRBV2 and J is TRBJ1-5, with D uncertain. Trimming took 3 bases from V and 0 from J, leaving 0 bases between them. This CDR3 has 12 residues. In germline, CDR1 is SNHLY, CDR2 FYNNEI. DNA of the CDR3: TGTGCCAGCAGTGATAGCAATCAGCCCCAGCATTTT. As protein: CASSDSNQPQHF.

V is TRBV5-1 and J is TRBJ2-1; 10 bases are a match to TRBD2. With 2 bases clipped from V and 7 bases from J, the junction kept 12 bases outside the gene matches. This CDR3 is built from 17 residues. Germline V gene sequence: CDR1 SGHRS, CDR2 YFSETQ. In nucleotides, the CDR3 is TGCGCCAGCAGCTTACCTTCAGCGGGAGGGCCGGGAAATGAGCAGTTCTTC. This encodes CASSLPSAGGPGNEQFF.

The table lists this clonotype with many counts. The V call is TRBV7-8, the J call TRBJ2-7; D remains ambiguous. This CDR3 contains 13 residues. V was clipped by 2 bases and J by 3 bases, with 8 bases between them. The germline gives CDR1 SGHVS, CDR2 FQNEAQ. This CDR3 reads CASSLPPGYEQYF. The CDR3 DNA is TGTGCCAGCAGCTTACCCCCCGGCTACGAGCAGTACTTC.

This clonotype was detected ten times or more. The chain is built from TRBV20-1 and TRBJ2-2; 10 bases map to TRBD2. The CDR3 spans 17 residues. Germline CDR1 reads DFQATT; CDR2 reads SNEGSKA (reference sequence). After removal of 0 bases from V and 0 bases from J, the junction contained 4 bases not matched to a gene. The CDR3 DNA follows: TGCAGTGCTAGAGACCTAGCGGGGGCCTCGAACACCGGGGAGCTGTTTTTT. Translated: CSARDLAGASNTGELFF.